This T cell receptor beta chain was profiled in a study of CD8+ T cells in alopecia areata. Study-wide context: The duration of tofacitinib was 6 to 18 months, with 6 months off drug afterward. General study results and limits: Among the 100 top clones, expanded CD8+ clones, like scalp clonality, were significantly decreased by tofacitinib.

Reverse transcription of extracted RNA yielded cDNA, which provided the sequencing template. Repertoires were generated with immunoSEQ multiplex PCR, while TCRdb's copy carries only in-frame clones and drops some. The profile shows some 150,000 clones, roughly four fifths of them singletons. Regarding treatment: oral pan-JAK inhibitor, 5-10 mg twice daily. About this clone: Its target is not known. Relative to the germline gene, one junction end is altered; a read error may explain this.

From germline, CDR1 is SSHAT and CDR2 FNYEAQ (reference sequence). The CDR3 extends over 14 amino acids. The sequence was obtained from a human donor with alopecia areata. The source material was CD8+ T cells sorted from blood, sampled at week 4, from a patient treated with tofacitinib. This chain uses TRBV7-7 with TRBJ2-3; D call uncertain. The CDR3 nucleotides read TGTGCTAGCAGTTTGACGGTTAGCACAGATACGCAGTATTTT. This translates into CASSLTVSTDTQYF. The entire variable domain, with the rest obtained from reference TRBV7-7 and TRBJ2-3, is as follows: GAGVSQSPRYKVTKRGQDVTLRCDPISSHATLYWYQQALGQGPEFLTYFNYEAQPDKSGLPSDRFSAERPEGSISTLTIQRTEQRDSAMYRCASSLTVSTDTQYFGPGTRLTVL.